This T cell receptor beta chain is from a study of T cell repertoires in cytomegalovirus infection. TCRdb re-called the reads with MiXCR, one entry per CDR3 protein. The table has some 200,000 distinct CDR3 sequences, about 38% seen once; the top ten hold around 60%. Trimming cost V 7 bases and J 1 base; bases outside gene matches: 3. The CDR3 length is 14 residues. Looked up from germline, CDR1 is MDHEN and CDR2 is SYDVKM. Regarding this clonotype: As yet, its antigen is unknown.

The sequencing used CD8+ T cells from cultured PBMCs, collected from culture after CMV antigen stimulation. This chain joins TRBV28 and TRBJ2-1, with TRBD1 matching 8 bases. The source of this sequence is a human donor in good health (CMV status not recorded). Some clones in this sample may be carry-over from other donors' samples. CDR3 protein: CASKTGGSYNEQFF. The CDR3 DNA is TGTGCCAGCAAAACAGGGGGATCCTACAATGAGCAGTTCTTC.